This entry lists 18 T cell receptor beta chains sequenced from one sample in a study of response to subunit inactivated influenza vaccine. TCRdb independently ran MiXCR on the RT-PCR reads; one entry per CDR3 protein. The profile shows about 570,000 distinct CDR3 sequences, approximately 12% of them singletons. The sequences come from PBMCs from blood, collected on the day of vaccination. The receptors derive from a man in his fifties or sixties who received an inactivated influenza vaccine.

This clonotype came up many times. The chain uses TRBV6-2 or TRBV6-3 and TRBJ2-1; possibly TRBD1 or TRBD2 for D (5 bases each). This CDR3 has 16 amino acids. Germline CDR1 and CDR2: MNHEY and SVGEGT. The V and J ends lost 7 bases and 1 base respectively, with 17 bases between them. This CDR3 reads CASTPGRTLSYNEQFF. CDR3 sequence (DNA): TGTGCCAGCACCCCGGGACGGACCCTTTCCTACAATGAGCAGTTCTTC.

This clonotype was counted ten times or more. J is TRBJ2-1 and V is TRBV6-5, with D tentatively TRBD1 (6 bases). The V and J ends lost 2 bases and 0 bases respectively, with 8 bases between them. Germline lookup yields CDR1 MNHEY and CDR2 SVGAGI. The CDR3 has 15 residues. The CDR3 region has the DNA TGTGCCAGCAGTTACGAGGGGGACTCCTACAATGAGCAGTTCTTC. This codes for CASSYEGDSYNEQFF.

J is TRBJ2-7 and V is TRBV27; no clear D gene. This CDR3 spans 13 amino acids. Germline V CDR1 and CDR2: MNHEY, SMNVEV (reference sequence). The V and J ends lost 0 bases and 1 base respectively, with 4 bases between them. CDR3 sequence reads: CASSLSQSYEQYF. Here the CDR3 DNA reads TGTGCCAGCAGTTTATCGCAGTCCTACGAGCAGTACTTC.

Notes on this clonotype: Just one base apart from a much larger clone, this may be a read error. V usage is TRBV28 and J usage is TRBJ1-5, with D uncertain. Germline loops: CDR1 MDHEN, CDR2 SYDVKM. There are 14 residues in the CDR3. The CDR3, as DNA: TGTGCCAGCAGTTTTCCCCAGGTTAATCAGCCCCATCATTTT. Translated: CASSFPQVNQPHHF.

The table lists this clonotype with a few counts. The chain is built from TRBV20-1 and TRBJ2-1; tentative D call: TRBD2 (6 bases). The V gene lost 0 bases and the J gene lost 3 bases, with 12 bases spanning the gap. CDR3 length equals 15 residues. Germline values: CDR1 DFQATT, CDR2 SNEGSKA (reference sequence). The CDR3 bases are TGCAGTGCTAGAGAAAGGCGGGGACTCTACAATGAGCAGTTCTTC. Its protein is CSARERRGLYNEQFF.

This clonotype was counted a few times. V and J are TRBV10-3 and TRBJ1-2, with no clear D. V lost 0 bases and J 8 bases, leaving 16 bases between the germline ends. The CDR3 covers 15 residues. Germline assignment: CDR1 ENHRY and CDR2 SYGVKD. The DNA of the CDR3 is TGTGCCATCAGTGAGTCGAATCTGGGTACGGACGGCTACACCTTC. Encoded protein: CAISESNLGTDGYTF.

This clonotype came up a few times. The chain joins TRBV12-3 or TRBV12-4 to TRBJ2-5, with D possibly being TRBD1 or TRBD2 (6 bases each). This CDR3 is built from 14 residues. V lost 1 base to trimming and J lost 5 bases, with 11 bases between them. The CDR3 nucleotides are TGTGCCAGCAGTTTAGTATGGGGGGCGGAGACCCAGTACTTC. Protein: CASSLVWGAETQYF.

This clonotype was found a few times. The chain combines TRBV11-1 with TRBJ2-7; 8 nucleotides align to TRBD1. CDR3 size: 15 residues. With 1 base clipped from V and 4 bases from J, the junction kept 6 bases outside the gene matches. Germline loops: CDR1 SGHAT, CDR2 FQDESV (reference sequence). CDR3 bases: TGTGCCAGCAGCTTAGAGTCGGACAGGGAGTACGAGCAGTACTTC. Protein: CASSLESDREYEQYF. The full variable domain, its missing parts supplied by reference TRBV11-1 and TRBJ2-7, is EAEVAQSPRYKITEKSQAVAFWCDPISGHATLYWYRQILGQGPELLVQFQDESVVDDSQLPKDRFSAERLKGVDSTLKIQPAELGDSAMYLCASSLESDREYEQYFGPGTRLTVT.

Many counts were recorded for this clonotype. As DNA, the CDR3 is TGTGCCTTCAGTTCAGGGACTAGCGGGAGGGCCAGGTCCTACAATGAGCAGTTCTTC. It codes for CAFSSGTSGRARSYNEQFF. The genes are TRBV2 and TRBJ2-1; 16 positions match TRBD2. Germline V gene sequence: CDR1 SNHLY, CDR2 FYNNEI. CDR3 length: 19 amino acids. The V segment lost 11 bases and the J segment 1 base; nucleotides outside the gene matches: 14.

This clonotype was counted many times. J is TRBJ2-7 and V is TRBV11-2, with unresolved D. Trimming removed 8 bases at V and 5 bases at J, with 13 bases between. This CDR3 region has 12 residues. In germline, CDR1 is SGHAT, CDR2 FQNNGV. The CDR3 loop reads CASFDPSDEQYF. CDR3 nucleotide sequence: TGTGCCAGCTTTGACCCCTCGGACGAGCAGTACTTC.

This clonotype was found a few times. The chain employs TRBV7-2 and TRBJ2-5; D is possibly TRBD1 (6 bases). V was cut by 6 bases and J by 2 bases, with 10 bases left in between. Per the germline V gene, CDR1 is SGHTA and CDR2 is FQGNSA. The CDR3 has 13 residues. DNA of the CDR3: TGTGCCAGCAGATACACAGGGCAAGAGACCCAGTACTTC. It translates to CASRYTGQETQYF.

This clonotype was seen a few times. The chain is built from TRBV12-3 or TRBV12-4 and TRBJ1-1; D is possibly TRBD1 (5 bases). There are 12 residues in the CDR3. Trimming cost V 7 bases and J 6 bases, with 12 bases left between them. CDR3 protein: CASNQGGAEAFF. The CDR3 nucleotides are TGTGCCAGCAACCAGGGAGGCGCTGAAGCTTTCTTT.

The chain employs TRBV7-2 and TRBJ1-5; D remains unclear. CDR3 length: 13 amino acids. The germline gives CDR1 SGHTA, CDR2 FQGNSA. The germline V and J ends were trimmed by 2 bases and 5 bases, with 7 bases remaining between them. The CDR3 region is CASSLQWDQPQHF. The CDR3 DNA sequence: TGTGCCAGCAGCTTACAGTGGGATCAGCCCCAGCATTTT.

This clonotype was recorded once. The chain has TRBV11-2 and TRBJ2-1; TRBD1 aligns across 8 bases. Trimming took 5 bases from V and 10 from J; bases not matched to a gene: 7. The CDR3 is 13 residues long. CDR1 and CDR2 from the germline V gene are SGHAT and FQNNGV. The CDR3 protein is CASSPGQALEQFF. The CDR3 DNA reads TGTGCCAGCAGCCCGGGACAGGCGCTCGAGCAGTTCTTC.

This clonotype was recorded many times. The chain joins TRBV6-1 to TRBJ2-3; 13 bases agree with TRBD2. Germline CDR1 reads MNHNS; CDR2 reads SASEGT. This CDR3 is 17 amino acids long. V lost 0 bases to trimming and J lost 1 base; unmatched junction nucleotides: 1. CDR3 sequence: CASSEAGLAGGTDTQYF. CDR3 DNA: TGTGCCAGCAGTGAAGCTGGACTAGCGGGGGGCACAGATACGCAGTATTTT.

This clonotype was detected many times. The chain uses TRBV20-1 and TRBJ1-2, with TRBD1 matching over 8 bases. V shed 8 bases and J 3 bases; nucleotides not matched to a gene: 5. The CDR3 has 12 amino acids. Germline CDR1 DFQATT, CDR2 SNEGSKA (reference sequence). The CDR3 loop reads CSSDRGYYGYTF. DNA of the CDR3: TGCAGTTCCGACAGGGGCTACTATGGCTACACCTTC.

This clonotype has at least ten counts. V gene TRBV5-1 combines with J gene TRBJ2-2; TRBD2 matches 7 bases. The CDR3 totals 15 residues. The germline gives CDR1 SGHRS, CDR2 YFSETQ. Trimming cost V 6 bases and J 1 base; bases outside gene matches: 6. CDR3 region: CASKSGILNTGELFF. CDR3 nucleotides: TGCGCCAGCAAGAGCGGGATTTTGAACACCGGGGAGCTGTTTTTT.

This clonotype was detected only a few times. V gene TRBV5-1 combines with J gene TRBJ2-1, with D perhaps TRBD1 (5 bases). CDR1 and CDR2 (germline): SGHRS, YFSETQ. The V end lost 0 bases, the J end lost 5 bases, and 9 bases lay between the germline ends. CDR3 length: 14 residues. The CDR3 nucleotides read TGCGCCAGCAGCTTGGCCCAGGGCAACAATGAGCAGTTCTTC. Protein sequence: CASSLAQGNNEQFF.